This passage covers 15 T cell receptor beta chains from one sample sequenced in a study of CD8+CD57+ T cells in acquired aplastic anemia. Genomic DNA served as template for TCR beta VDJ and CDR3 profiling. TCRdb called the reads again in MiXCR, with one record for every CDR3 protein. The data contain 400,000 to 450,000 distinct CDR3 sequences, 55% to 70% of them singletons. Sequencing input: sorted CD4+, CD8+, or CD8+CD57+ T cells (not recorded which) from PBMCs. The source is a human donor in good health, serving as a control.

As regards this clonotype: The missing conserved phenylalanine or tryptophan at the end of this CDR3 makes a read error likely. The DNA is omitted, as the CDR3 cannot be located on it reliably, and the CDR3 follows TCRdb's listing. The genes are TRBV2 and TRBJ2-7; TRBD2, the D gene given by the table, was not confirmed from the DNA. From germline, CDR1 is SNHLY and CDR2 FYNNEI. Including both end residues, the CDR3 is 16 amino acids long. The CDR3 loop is CASSLVPSDFTNEHYC.

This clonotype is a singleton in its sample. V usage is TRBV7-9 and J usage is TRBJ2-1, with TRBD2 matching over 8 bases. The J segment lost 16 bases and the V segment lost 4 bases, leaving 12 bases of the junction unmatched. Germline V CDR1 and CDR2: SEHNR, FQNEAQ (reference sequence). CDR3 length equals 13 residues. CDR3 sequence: CASSYVGGEQYFF. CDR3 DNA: TGTGCCAGCAGCTACGTCGGGGGGGAGCAGTACTTCTTC.

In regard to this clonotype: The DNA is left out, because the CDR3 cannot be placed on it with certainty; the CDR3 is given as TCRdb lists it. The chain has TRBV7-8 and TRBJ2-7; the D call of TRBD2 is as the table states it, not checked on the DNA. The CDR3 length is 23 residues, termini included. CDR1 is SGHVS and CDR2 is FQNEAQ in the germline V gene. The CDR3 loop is CASSFYICSARFRKAGGSYEQYF.

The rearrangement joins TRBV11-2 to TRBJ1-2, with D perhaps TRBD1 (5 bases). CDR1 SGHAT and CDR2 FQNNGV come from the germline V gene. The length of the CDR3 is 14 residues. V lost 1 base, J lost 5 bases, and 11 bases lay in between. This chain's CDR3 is CASSLAVGLYGYTF. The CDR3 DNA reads TGTGCCAGCAGCTTAGCAGTGGGGCTGTATGGCTACACCTTC.

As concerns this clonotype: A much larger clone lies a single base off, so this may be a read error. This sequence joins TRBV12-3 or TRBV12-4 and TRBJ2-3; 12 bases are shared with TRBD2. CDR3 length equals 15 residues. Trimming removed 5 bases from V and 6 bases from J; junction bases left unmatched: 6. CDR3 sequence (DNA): TGTGCCAGCAGTGTCTCTAGCGGGGGGGCCGATACGCAGTATTTT. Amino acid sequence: CASSVSSGGADTQYF.

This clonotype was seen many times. In DNA, the CDR3 is TGCAGTGCTAGTCCCAGAAACTACGAGCAGTACTTC. This sequence encodes CSASPRNYEQYF. The chain employs TRBV20-1 and TRBJ2-7; D remains unclear. Germline CDR1 DFQATT, CDR2 SNEGSKA (reference sequence). V was shortened by 3 bases and J by 3 bases, with 9 bases between the two germline ends. The CDR3 consists of 12 residues.

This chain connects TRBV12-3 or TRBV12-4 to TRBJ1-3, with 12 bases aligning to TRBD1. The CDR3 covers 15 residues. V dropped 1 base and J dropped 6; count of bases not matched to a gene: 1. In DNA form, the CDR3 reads TGTGCCAGCAGTTTAGGGGACAGGGGGCTAAACACCATATATTTT. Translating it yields CASSLGDRGLNTIYF.

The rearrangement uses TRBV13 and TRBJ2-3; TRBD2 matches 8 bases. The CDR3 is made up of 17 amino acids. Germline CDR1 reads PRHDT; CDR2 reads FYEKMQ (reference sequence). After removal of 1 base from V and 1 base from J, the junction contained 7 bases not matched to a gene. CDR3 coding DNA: TGTGCCAGCAGCTTAGCTGAGGTTAGCGGGGGCACAGATACGCAGTATTTT. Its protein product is CASSLAEVSGGTDTQYF.

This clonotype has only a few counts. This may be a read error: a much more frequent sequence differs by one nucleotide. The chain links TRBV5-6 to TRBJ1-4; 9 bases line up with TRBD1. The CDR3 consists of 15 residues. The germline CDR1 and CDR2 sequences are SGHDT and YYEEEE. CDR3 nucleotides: TGTGCCAGCAGCTGGAAGGGACAGGGCGGTGAAAAACTGCTTTTT. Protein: CASSWKGQGGEKLLF.

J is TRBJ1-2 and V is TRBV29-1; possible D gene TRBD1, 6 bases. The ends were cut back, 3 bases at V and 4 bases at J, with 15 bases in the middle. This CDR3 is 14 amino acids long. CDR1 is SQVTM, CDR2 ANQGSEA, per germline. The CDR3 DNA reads TGCAGCGTTGATTGGCAGGGGTCCGGCTATGGCTACACCTTC. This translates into CSVDWQGSGYGYTF.

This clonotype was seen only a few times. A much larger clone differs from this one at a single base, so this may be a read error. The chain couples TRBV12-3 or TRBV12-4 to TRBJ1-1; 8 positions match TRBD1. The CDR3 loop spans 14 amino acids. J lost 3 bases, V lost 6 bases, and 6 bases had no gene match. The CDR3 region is CASSAGTGYTEAFF. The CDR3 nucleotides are TGTGCCAGCAGCGCCGGGACAGGATACACTGAAGCTTTCTTT.

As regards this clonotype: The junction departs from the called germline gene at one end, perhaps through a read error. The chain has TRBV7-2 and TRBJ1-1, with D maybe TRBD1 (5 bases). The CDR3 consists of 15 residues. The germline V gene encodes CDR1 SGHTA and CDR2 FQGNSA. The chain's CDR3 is CASSPVGGMNTEALF. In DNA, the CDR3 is TGTGCCAGCAGCCCAGTGGGGGGAATGAACACTGAAGCTCTCTTT.

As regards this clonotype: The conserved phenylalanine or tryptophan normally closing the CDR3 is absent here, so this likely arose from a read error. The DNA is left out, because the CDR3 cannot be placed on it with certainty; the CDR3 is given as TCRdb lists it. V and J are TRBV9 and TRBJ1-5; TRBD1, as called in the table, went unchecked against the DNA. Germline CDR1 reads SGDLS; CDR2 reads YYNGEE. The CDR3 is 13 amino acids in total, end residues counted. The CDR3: CASSPQGGITGEL.

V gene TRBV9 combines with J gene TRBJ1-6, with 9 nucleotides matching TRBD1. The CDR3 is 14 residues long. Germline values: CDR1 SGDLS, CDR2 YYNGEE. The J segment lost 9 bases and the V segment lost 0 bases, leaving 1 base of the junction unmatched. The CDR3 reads CASSVGDRVSPLHF. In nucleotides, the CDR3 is TGTGCCAGCAGCGTAGGGGACAGGGTTTCACCCCTCCACTTT.

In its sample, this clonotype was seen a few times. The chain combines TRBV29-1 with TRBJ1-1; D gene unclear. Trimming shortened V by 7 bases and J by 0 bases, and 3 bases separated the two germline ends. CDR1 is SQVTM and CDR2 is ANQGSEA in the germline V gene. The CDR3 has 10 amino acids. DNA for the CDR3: TGCAGCGACATGAACACTGAAGCTTTCTTT. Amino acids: CSDMNTEAFF.